What follows are 5 T cell receptor beta chains derived from one specimen sequenced in a study of control samples from healthy donors and cancer patients. Profiling relied on immunoSEQ multiplex PCR, and the TCRdb table lists in-frame clones only, not all of them. The table records approximately 7,000 clones, approximately 82% of them present only once. What was sequenced was PBMCs. Every receptor here comes from a man between 65 and 85 years old with lung cancer.

The chain couples TRBV28 to TRBJ1-1; possible D gene TRBD1, 6 bases. Per the germline V gene, CDR1 is MDHEN and CDR2 is SYDVKM. V lost 5 bases and J lost 7, with 17 bases in between. This CDR3 region has 14 residues. CDR3 bases: TGTGCCAGCAGTCCGAAGGGGGTTATGGTTGAAGCTTTCTTT. It is translated as CASSPKGVMVEAFF.

This clone was seen just once. As DNA, the CDR3 is TGCGCCAGCAGCCAGGGACAGGTCACAGATACGCAGTATTTT. As protein: CASSQGQVTDTQYF. The gene calls are TRBV4-1 and TRBJ2-3; 8 bases fit TRBD1. The ends lost 3 bases at V and 2 bases at J; junction bases unmatched: 1. CDR3 length: 14 residues. The germline V gene encodes CDR1 MGHRA and CDR2 YSYEKL.

J is TRBJ2-2 and V is TRBV20-1, with D perhaps TRBD1 (6 bases). This CDR3 contains 14 residues. Trimming took off 3 bases at V and 0 bases at J, with 8 bases between the two ends. Per germline, CDR1 DFQATT and CDR2 SNEGSKA (reference sequence). CDR3 sequence reads: CSASNRANTGELFF. CDR3 nucleotide sequence: TGCAGTGCTAGTAACAGGGCGAACACCGGGGAGCTGTTTTTT.

The rearrangement links TRBV9 to TRBJ1-4; possibly TRBD1 for D (6 bases). Germline V gene sequence: CDR1 SGDLS, CDR2 YYNGEE. The V end lost 1 base, the J end lost 4 bases, and 14 bases lay between the germline ends. The CDR3 has 16 residues. The CDR3 here is CASSVNRAGDNEKLFF. CDR3 bases: TGTGCCAGCAGCGTAAACAGGGCCGGGGATAATGAAAAACTGTTTTTT.

The chain carries TRBV6-5 and TRBJ2-1; D may be TRBD1 or TRBD2 (6 bases each). With 3 bases removed from V and 1 base from J, the gap between germline ends came to 13 bases. Germline assignment: CDR1 MNHEY and CDR2 SVGAGI. The CDR3 covers 16 residues. CDR3 sequence (DNA): TGTGCCAGCAGTTATTGGGGGGCGGAGTCCTACAATGAGCAGTTCTTC. This gives the protein CASSYWGAESYNEQFF.